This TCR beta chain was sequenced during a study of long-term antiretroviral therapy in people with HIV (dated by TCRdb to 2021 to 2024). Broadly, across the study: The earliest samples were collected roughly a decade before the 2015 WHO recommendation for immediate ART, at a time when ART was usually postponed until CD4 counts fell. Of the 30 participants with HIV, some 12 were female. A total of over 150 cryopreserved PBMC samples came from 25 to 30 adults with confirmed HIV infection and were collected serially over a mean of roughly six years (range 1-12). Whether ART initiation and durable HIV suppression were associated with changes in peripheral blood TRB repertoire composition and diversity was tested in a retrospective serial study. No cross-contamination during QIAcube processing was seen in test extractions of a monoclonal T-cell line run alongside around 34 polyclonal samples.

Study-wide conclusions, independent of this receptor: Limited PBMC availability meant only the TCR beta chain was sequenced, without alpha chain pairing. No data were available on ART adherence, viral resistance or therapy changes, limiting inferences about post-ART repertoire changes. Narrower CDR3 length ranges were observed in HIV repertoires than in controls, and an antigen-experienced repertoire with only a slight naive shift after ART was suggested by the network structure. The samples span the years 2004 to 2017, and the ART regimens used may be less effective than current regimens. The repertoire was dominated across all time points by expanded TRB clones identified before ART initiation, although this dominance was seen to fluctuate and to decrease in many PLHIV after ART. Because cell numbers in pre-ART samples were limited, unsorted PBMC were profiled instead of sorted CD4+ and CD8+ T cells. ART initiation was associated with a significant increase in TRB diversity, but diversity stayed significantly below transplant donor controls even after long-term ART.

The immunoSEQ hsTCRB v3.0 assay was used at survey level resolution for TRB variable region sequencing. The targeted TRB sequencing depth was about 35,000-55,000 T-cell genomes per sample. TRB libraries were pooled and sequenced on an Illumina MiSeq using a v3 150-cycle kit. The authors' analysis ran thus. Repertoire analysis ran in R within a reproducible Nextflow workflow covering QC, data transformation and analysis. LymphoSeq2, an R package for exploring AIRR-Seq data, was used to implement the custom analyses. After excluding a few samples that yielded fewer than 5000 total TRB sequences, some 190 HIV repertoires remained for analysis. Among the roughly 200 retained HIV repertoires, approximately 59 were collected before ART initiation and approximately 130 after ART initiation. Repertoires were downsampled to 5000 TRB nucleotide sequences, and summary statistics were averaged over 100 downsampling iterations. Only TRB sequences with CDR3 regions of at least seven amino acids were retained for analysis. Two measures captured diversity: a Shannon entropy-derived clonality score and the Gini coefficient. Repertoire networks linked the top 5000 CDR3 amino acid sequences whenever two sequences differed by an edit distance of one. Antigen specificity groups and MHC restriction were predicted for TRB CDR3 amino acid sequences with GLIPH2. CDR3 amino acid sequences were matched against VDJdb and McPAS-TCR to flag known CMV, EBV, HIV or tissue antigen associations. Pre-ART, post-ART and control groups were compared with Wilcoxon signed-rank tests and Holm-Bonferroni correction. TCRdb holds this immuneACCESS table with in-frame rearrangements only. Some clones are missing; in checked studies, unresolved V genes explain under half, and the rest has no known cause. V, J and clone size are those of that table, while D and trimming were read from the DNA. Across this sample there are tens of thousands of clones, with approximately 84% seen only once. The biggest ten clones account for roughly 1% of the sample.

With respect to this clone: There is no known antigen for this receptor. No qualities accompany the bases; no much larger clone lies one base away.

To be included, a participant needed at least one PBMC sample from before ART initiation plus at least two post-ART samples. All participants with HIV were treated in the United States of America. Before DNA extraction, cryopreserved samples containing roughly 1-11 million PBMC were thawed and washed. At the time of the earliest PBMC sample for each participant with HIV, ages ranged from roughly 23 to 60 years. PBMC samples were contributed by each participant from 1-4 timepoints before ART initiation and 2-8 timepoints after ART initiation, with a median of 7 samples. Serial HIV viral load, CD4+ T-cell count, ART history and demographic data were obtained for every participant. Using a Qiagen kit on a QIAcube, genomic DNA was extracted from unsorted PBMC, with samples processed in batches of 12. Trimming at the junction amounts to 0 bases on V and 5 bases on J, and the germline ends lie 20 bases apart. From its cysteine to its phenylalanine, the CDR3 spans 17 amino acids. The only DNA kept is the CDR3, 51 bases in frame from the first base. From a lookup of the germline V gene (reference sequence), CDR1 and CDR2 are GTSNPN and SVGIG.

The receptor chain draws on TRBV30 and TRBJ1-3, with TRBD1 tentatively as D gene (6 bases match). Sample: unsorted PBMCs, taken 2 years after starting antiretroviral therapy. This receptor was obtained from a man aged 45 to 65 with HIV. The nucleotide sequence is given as TGTGCCTGGAGTGTAAGGGGAGAGGGACAAAAAAGAAACACCATATATTTT. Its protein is CAWSVRGEGQKRNTIYF.